These T cell receptor beta chains were read from a single sample in a study of T-cell memory formation after mild COVID-19. MiXCR, run by TCRdb on the 5' RACE reads, gives a single entry per CDR3 protein. The data contain roughly 170,000 distinct CDR3 sequences, around 21% of them singletons. Source material: PBMCs or a T cell subset sorted from them (not recorded which). These receptors originate from an adult woman who had mild COVID-19 (a few samples of this study predate the infection). Cell type and time point are not known. Both conserved end residues are part of each CDR3. Each record gives: D gene, J gene, clone size, V gene, CDR3 protein, CDR3 DNA. D genes are given only for firm matches. Size is stated for part of the rows, as once, few or many counts, or as a class when the clone is expanded.

>TRBD1|TRBJ2-2|NA|TRBV11-2
CASSTDRDGYTGELFF
TGTGCCAGCAGCACGGACAGGGATGGGTACACCGGGGAGCTGTTTTTT
>TRBD1|TRBJ2-3|few|TRBV7-2
CASSLGTGGDTQYF
TGTGCCAGCAGCTTAGGGACAGGGGGCGATACGCAGTATTTT
>NA|TRBJ1-1|NA|TRBV9
CASSVGQEAFF
TGTGCCAGCAGCGTAGGGCAGGAAGCTTTCTTT
>NA|TRBJ1-2|NA|TRBV2
CASSEGRGANGYTF
TGTGCCAGCAGTGAAGGACGGGGGGCGAATGGCTACACCTTC
>NA|TRBJ2-7|NA|TRBV7-9
CASSFPGQRGEQYF
TGTGCCAGCAGCTTTCCGGGACAACGAGGGGAGCAGTACTTC
>NA|TRBJ1-3|NA|TRBV4-1
CASSQEPGLNSYTIYF
TGCGCCAGCAGCCAAGAGCCGGGACTAAATAGCTACACCATATATTTT
>TRBD2|TRBJ2-7|few|TRBV3-1
CASSPGLPLAGVSYEQYF
TGTGCCAGCAGCCCCGGTCTCCCTTTAGCGGGAGTCTCCTACGAGCAGTACTTC
>TRBD1|TRBJ2-2|few|TRBV7-9
CASSPRTGRSPNTGELFF
TGTGCCAGCAGCCCCCGGACAGGTAGATCCCCTAACACCGGGGAGCTGTTTTTT
>NA|TRBJ2-1|few|TRBV4-1
CASSSTPQGYNEQFF
TGCGCCAGCAGCTCGACCCCGCAGGGGTACAATGAGCAGTTCTTC
>NA|TRBJ1-5|few|TRBV27
CASSFGGQPQHF
TGTGCCAGCAGTTTTGGGGGTCAGCCCCAGCATTTT
>NA|TRBJ1-1|few|TRBV12-3/TRBV12-4
CASLTQGGGTLNTEAFF
TGTGCCAGCTTAACACAGGGTGGGGGCACACTGAACACTGAAGCTTTCTTT
>NA|TRBJ1-2|NA|TRBV7-9
CASSLLSKGYTF
TGTGCCAGCAGCCTACTCAGTAAGGGCTACACCTTC
>TRBD1|TRBJ2-7|few|TRBV6-5
CASSYGTGNYEQYF
TGTGCCAGCAGCTACGGGACAGGGAACTACGAGCAGTACTTC
>TRBD2|TRBJ2-7|NA|TRBV7-6
CASSYFRPPGLAGGYEQYF
TGTGCCAGCAGCTATTTCCGGCCTCCGGGACTAGCGGGGGGCTACGAGCAGTACTTC
>TRBD2|TRBJ2-5|many|TRBV7-9
CASSYLLAEETQYF
TGTGCCAGCAGCTATTTGCTAGCGGAAGAGACCCAGTACTTC
>TRBD1|TRBJ2-7|NA|TRBV30
CAWSVGQGYEQYF
TGTGCCTGGAGTGTGGGACAGGGATACGAGCAGTACTTC
>NA|TRBJ1-2|NA|TRBV18
CASSPPLQGDRGYTF
TGTGCCAGCTCACCACCGTTACAGGGCGATCGGGGCTACACCTTC
>TRBD1|TRBJ2-1|few|TRBV5-6
CASSLLAGQGAAGGFF
TGTGCCAGCAGCCTTCTAGCGGGACAGGGGGCCGCGGGGGGTTTCTTC
>NA|TRBJ1-1|NA|TRBV29-1
CSVDPGIEAFF
TGCAGCGTTGATCCGGGGATTGAAGCTTTCTTT
>TRBD2|TRBJ2-1|many|TRBV6-2/TRBV6-3
CASSGLAGVYNEQFF
TGTGCCAGCAGCGGACTAGCGGGAGTCTACAATGAGCAGTTCTTC
>TRBD1|TRBJ1-1|NA|TRBV11-1
CASSENVQGAKSEAFF
TGTGCCAGCAGTGAGAACGTACAGGGGGCGAAAAGTGAAGCTTTCTTT
>NA|TRBJ1-1|NA|TRBV25-1
CASSTGTATEAFF
TGTGCCAGCAGTACTGGGACCGCCACTGAAGCTTTCTTT
>TRBD1|TRBJ2-2|NA|TRBV24-1
CATSDPRQGGELFF
TGTGCCACAAGTGACCCCCGACAGGGTGGGGAGCTGTTTTTT
>NA|TRBJ1-1|NA|TRBV9
CASSAGGAGTEAFF
TGTGCCAGCAGCGCCGGGGGCGCGGGCACTGAAGCTTTCTTT
>TRBD2|TRBJ2-1|NA|TRBV5-5
CASSAAGVEQFF
TGTGCCAGCAGCGCTGCGGGGGTTGAGCAGTTCTTC
>TRBD1|TRBJ1-2|NA|TRBV29-1
CSASTGTGGYNGYTF
TGCAGCGCCTCTACCGGGACAGGGGGGTATAATGGCTACACCTTC
>TRBD1|TRBJ1-5|NA|TRBV5-5
CASSFGTASQPQHF
TGTGCCAGCAGCTTTGGGACAGCGAGTCAGCCCCAGCATTTT
>TRBD2|TRBJ2-1|few|TRBV6-5
CASRTPGLGSYNEQFF
TGTGCCAGCAGGACTCCGGGACTAGGGTCCTACAATGAGCAGTTCTTC
>TRBD1|TRBJ2-5|NA|TRBV7-9
CASSPDRVRRETQYF
TGTGCCAGCAGCCCCGACAGGGTACGGAGGGAGACCCAGTACTTC
>NA|TRBJ2-2|few|TRBV24-1
CATSDLSEGANTGELFF
TGTGCCACCAGTGATTTGTCAGAGGGTGCAAACACCGGGGAGCTGTTTTTT
>NA|TRBJ2-1|few|TRBV27
CASQISSYNEQFF
TGTGCCAGCCAAATAAGCTCCTACAATGAGCAGTTCTTC